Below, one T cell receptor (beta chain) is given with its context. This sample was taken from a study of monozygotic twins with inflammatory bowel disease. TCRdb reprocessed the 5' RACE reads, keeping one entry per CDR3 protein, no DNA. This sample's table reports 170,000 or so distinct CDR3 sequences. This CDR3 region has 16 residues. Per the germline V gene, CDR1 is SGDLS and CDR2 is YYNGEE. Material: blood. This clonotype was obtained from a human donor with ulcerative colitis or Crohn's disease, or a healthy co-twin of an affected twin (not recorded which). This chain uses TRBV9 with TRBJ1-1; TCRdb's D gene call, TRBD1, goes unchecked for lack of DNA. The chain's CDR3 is CASSDVLGVWNTEAFF.